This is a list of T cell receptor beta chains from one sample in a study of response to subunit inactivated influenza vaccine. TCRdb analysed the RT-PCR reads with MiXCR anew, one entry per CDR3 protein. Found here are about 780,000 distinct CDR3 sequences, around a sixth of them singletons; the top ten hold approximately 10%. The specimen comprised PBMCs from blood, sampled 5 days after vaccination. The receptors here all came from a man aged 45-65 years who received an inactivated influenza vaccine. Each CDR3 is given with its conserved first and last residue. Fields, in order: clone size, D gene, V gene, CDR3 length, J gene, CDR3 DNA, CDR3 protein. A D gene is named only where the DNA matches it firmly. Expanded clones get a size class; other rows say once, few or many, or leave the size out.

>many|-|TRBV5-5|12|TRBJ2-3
TGTGCCAGCAAGGCCGATGCGGGTACGCAGTATTTT
CASKADAGTQYF
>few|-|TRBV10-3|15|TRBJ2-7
TGTGCCATCAGTGAGGCTCTTGGCGGGATGTACGAGCAGTACTTC
CAISEALGGMYEQYF
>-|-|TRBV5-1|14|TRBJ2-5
TGCGCCAGCAGCCAGGGGCCGGGGGGAGAGACCCAGTACTTC
CASSQGPGGETQYF
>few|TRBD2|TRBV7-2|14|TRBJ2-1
TGTGCCAGCACATGGACTAGCGGTTACAATGAGCAGTTCTTC
CASTWTSGYNEQFF
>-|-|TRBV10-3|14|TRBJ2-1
TGTGCCATCAGTGACCCCGGGGTCTACAATGAGCAGTTCTTC
CAISDPGVYNEQFF
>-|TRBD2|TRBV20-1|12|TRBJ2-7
TGCAGTGCTAGCCTCGGGGGGGGGGTGCAGTACTTC
CSASLGGGVQYF
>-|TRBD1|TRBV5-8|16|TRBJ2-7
TGTGCCAGCAGACCACGGACAGGGGCGAACCCATTCGAGCAGTACTTC
CASRPRTGANPFEQYF
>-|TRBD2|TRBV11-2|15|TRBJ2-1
TGTGCCAGCAGCTTTGTGGGACTAGCGGGGTCTGAGCAGTTCTTC
CASSFVGLAGSEQFF
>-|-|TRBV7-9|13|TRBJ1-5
TGTGCCAGCAGCTTAGATTCTGTACAGCCCCAGCATTTT
CASSLDSVQPQHF
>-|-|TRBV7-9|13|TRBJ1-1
TGTGCCAGCGGGCAGATGGGCGGCACTGAAGCTTTCTTT
CASGQMGGTEAFF
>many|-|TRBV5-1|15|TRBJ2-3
TGCGCCAGCTGCGTATTCTCGACAGACACAGATACGCAGTATTTT
CASCVFSTDTDTQYF
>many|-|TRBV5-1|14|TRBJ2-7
TGCGCCAGCATGGCTGGTCTCGGGGTTGGCGAGCAGTACTTC
CASMAGLGVGEQYF
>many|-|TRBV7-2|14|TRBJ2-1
TGTGCCAGCAGCCTTTCCCGACAGAACAATGAGCAGTTCTTC
CASSLSRQNNEQFF
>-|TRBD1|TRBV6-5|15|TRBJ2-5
TGTGCCAGCAGTTACTCGGGGGACAGCCAAGAGACCCAGTACTTC
CASSYSGDSQETQYF
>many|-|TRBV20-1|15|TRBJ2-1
TGCAGTGCTAGAGGAGACAGACACCGGAGGGATGAGCAGTTCTTC
CSARGDRHRRDEQFF
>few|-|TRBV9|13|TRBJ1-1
TGTGCCAGCAGCGCAGGATCAGGGACGGAAGCTTTCTTT
CASSAGSGTEAFF
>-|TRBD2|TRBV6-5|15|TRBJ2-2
TGTGCCAGCACCTACTGGGGGGGGTACACCGGGGAGCTGTTTTTT
CASTYWGGYTGELFF